This entry concerns a single T cell receptor beta chain. The antigen remains unidentified. V lost 7 bases, J lost 5 bases, and 5 bases lay in between. The length of the CDR3 is 10 residues. Germline V CDR1 and CDR2: SNHLY, FYNNEI. This sample was taken from a study of T cell repertoires in ileal Crohn's disease. As for the study in general: Around 40% were active smokers at surgery; median disease duration was about 7.5 years. The M0 sample came from the inflamed ileal portion of the resected specimen.

The time point was: inflamed ileum from the surgical specimen. This table comes from immunoSEQ multiplex PCR, and its TCRdb copy is limited to in-frame clones, with some not included. This sample has around 15,000 clones; 70% to 80% occur once, and the top ten carry approximately 14%. Study-wide findings and caveats: Clonal expansions were more frequent in active smokers than non-smokers at surgery. Clonality above 26.8% at surgery always came with endoscopic recurrence.

This rearrangement joins TRBV2 to TRBJ1-1; D is ambiguous. The material sequenced was ileal tissue. This clonotype originated in an adult with Crohn's disease. The CDR3 spells CASKRTEAFF. CDR3 sequence (DNA): TGTGCCAGCAAGAGAACTGAAGCTTTCTTT. The whole variable domain, remainder taken from reference TRBV2 and TRBJ1-1, is EPEVTQTPSHQVTQMGQEVILRCVPISNHLYFYWYRQILGQKVEFLVSFYNNEISEKSEIFDDQFSVERPDGSNFTLKIRSTKLEDSAMYFCASKRTEAFFGQGTRLTVV.